This T cell receptor (beta chain) was observed in a study of early T cells in non-severe SARS-CoV-2 infection. In its sample, this clonotype was seen many times. Each CDR3 protein is one row after TCRdb ran MiXCR on the 5' RACE reads. The sample carries about 68,000 distinct CDR3 sequences, 10% to 15% recorded once. The CDR3 spans 12 residues. The V gene lost 2 bases and the J gene lost 0 bases, with 4 bases spanning the gap. Looked up from germline, CDR1 is DFQATT and CDR2 is SNEGSKA (reference sequence). The chain employs TRBV20-1 and TRBJ1-1, with D hard to call. The sample consisted of whole blood. This receptor was taken from an adult who was a healthcare worker with PCR-confirmed SARS-CoV-2 infection or an uninfected control (not recorded which). The CDR3 spells CSARRVNTEAFF. DNA of the CDR3: TGCAGTGCTAGACGGGTGAACACTGAAGCTTTCTTT.